This record looks at one T cell receptor beta chain sequence and its context. Random hexamers were used to reverse transcribe about 0.5 to 1 ug of RNA. TCR beta CDR3 was amplified by immunoSEQ covering 54 Vbeta and 13 Jbeta. TCRdb re-called the immunoSEQ multiplex PCR reads with MiXCR, one entry per CDR3 protein. The sample records some 150,000 distinct CDR3 sequences, 85% to 95% being singletons. This sample was taken from a study of CD8 T cells in Susac syndrome. For the study at large: When blood was drawn, patients with Susac syndrome were on intravenous immunoglobulin alone, on corticosteroids, or therapy-naive.

TCR beta was sequenced from blood CD8+ and CD4+ T cells. The trim removed 4 bases at V and 4 bases at J, leaving 5 bases unmatched. The germline V gene encodes CDR1 MNHEY and CDR2 SMNVEV (reference sequence). The CDR3 has 14 residues. The receptor's source is a human donor with Susac syndrome. Sequenced: CD4+ T cells from PBMCs. The chain joins TRBV27 to TRBJ1-2; TRBD1 matches at 8 bases. CDR3 in DNA: TGTGCCAGCAGTTCAGGGGGCCTCGGCTATGGCTACACCTTC. This sequence encodes CASSSGGLGYGYTF.